This T cell receptor (beta chain) was sequenced for a study of control samples from healthy donors and cancer patients. Losses at the gene ends were 6 bases for V and 6 bases for J; bases not matched to a gene: 5. Germline-derived CDR1 and CDR2 are MGHDK and SYGVNS. The CDR3 is 14 amino acids. Only in-frame clones appear in the TCRdb table, and some are missing; sequencing was by immunoSEQ multiplex PCR. The data show about 100,000 clones, about 92% seen once. The sequenced sample consisted of blood. The V and J genes are TRBV25-1 and TRBJ1-6, with 7 bases identical to TRBD1. The TCR comes from a woman under 30 in good health. The CDR3 is CASRQTGSNSPLHF. The CDR3 region has the DNA TGTGCCAGCAGACAGACAGGGAGTAATTCACCCCTCCACTTT. The full variable domain, with the rest looked up from reference TRBV25-1 and TRBJ1-6, is EADIYQTPRYLVIGTGKKITLECSQTMGHDKMYWYQQDPGMELHLIHYSYGVNSTEKGDLSSESTVSRIRTEHFPLTLESARPSHTSQYLCASRQTGSNSPLHFGNGTRLTVT.